Given below is one T cell receptor (beta chain) in context. Its target is not known. The table came from immunoSEQ multiplex PCR; TCRdb's copy has only in-frame clones and leaves some out. The data hold some 120,000 clones, with approximately 83% observed a single time. The data are from a study of T cell responses to AZD1222 COVID-19 vaccine. Looking at the study overall: Doses given second, at about 4 or about 12 weeks, were pooled.

The study, taken as a whole, reports: Repertoires in all cases were sampled only once the peak T cell response had passed. A mostly white British donor set with more females was recruited, and clonal diversity was possibly underestimated. Just a handful of people given AZD1222 tested seropositive at baseline.

This CDR3 region has 15 residues. CDR1 and CDR2 from the germline V gene are LNHNV and YYDKDF (reference sequence). Trimming removed 0 bases at V and 7 bases at J, with 13 bases between. V and J are TRBV15 and TRBJ2-1; tentatively, D is TRBD1 (5 bases). The sample consisted of peripheral blood, taken on day 0 of AZD1222 vaccination. The TCR sequence derives from an adult in good health. DNA of the CDR3: TGTGCCACCAGCAGAGATCCGAAGACAGCTAATGAGCAGTTCTTC. Encoded protein: CATSRDPKTANEQFF.